One and the same sample provided the 14 T cell receptor beta chains below, sequenced in a study of T cells in Graves' hyperthyroidism and ophthalmopathy. Amplification yielded TCR beta CDR3 regions, with RNA transcripts as the source. A first-round RT-PCR of the TCR CDR3 used the HTBI primer set. TCRdb reprocessed the multiplex PCR reads via MiXCR and lists one record per CDR3 protein. The table has 400,000 to 600,000 distinct CDR3 sequences, approximately 16% seen once. The sequencing sample was made of blood. The receptor set was obtained from a woman in her 30s with Graves' ophthalmopathy.

The CDR3 DNA follows: TGCAGCGTTTACTCTATGAGCTCCTACAATGAGCAGTTCTTC. Protein sequence: CSVYSMSSYNEQFF. V usage is TRBV29-1 and J usage is TRBJ2-1; D is uncertain. V lost 5 bases and J 0 bases, leaving 11 bases between the germline ends. In germline, CDR1 is SQVTM, CDR2 ANQGSEA. CDR3 length equals 14 residues.

The chain employs TRBV6-1 and TRBJ1-4, with D unresolved. Germline CDR1 reads MNHNS; CDR2 reads SASEGT. The CDR3 is made up of 13 amino acids. V lost 7 bases and J 4 bases, leaving 10 bases between the germline ends. This CDR3 is CASMGSFNEKLFF. The CDR3 coding sequence is TGTGCCAGCATGGGGTCTTTTAATGAAAAACTGTTTTTT.

This chain connects TRBV6-2 or TRBV6-3 to TRBJ2-1; 8 nucleotides line up with TRBD2. V lost 2 bases and J lost 9; bases outside the gene matches: 9. CDR1 is MNHEY, CDR2 SVGEGT, per germline. The length of the CDR3 is 15 residues. This chain's CDR3 is CASSYSLAGPFEQFF. In nucleotides, the CDR3 is TGTGCCAGCAGTTACAGCCTAGCGGGCCCATTTGAGCAGTTCTTC.

This chain links TRBV14 with TRBJ2-1; the match to TRBD2 covers 14 bases. The CDR3 is made up of 21 amino acids. The V gene end was trimmed by 4 bases and the J gene end by 2 bases; junction bases not matched to a gene: 16. Germline CDR1 reads SGHDN; CDR2 reads FVKESK. For the CDR3, the DNA is TGTGCCAGCAGCCCCGGGACTAGCGGGAGTATGTACCATTTAGCCTACAATGAGCAGTTCTTC. It yields the protein CASSPGTSGSMYHLAYNEQFF.

This clonotype came up many times. The CDR3 sequence is CSARDGSSNSPLHF. For the CDR3, the DNA is TGCAGTGCTAGAGATGGCAGCTCCAATTCACCCCTCCACTTT. The V and J genes are TRBV20-1 and TRBJ1-6; D is uncertain. CDR3 length: 14 residues. CDR1 is DFQATT and CDR2 is SNEGSKA in the germline V gene (reference sequence). The V end was cut by 0 bases, the J end by 7 bases, with 10 bases between.

This chain links TRBV4-1 with TRBJ2-1; 12 bases line up with TRBD2. This CDR3 has 17 amino acids. The junction had 8 bases not matched to a gene; V was cut back by 2 bases and J by 6 bases. CDR1 MGHRA and CDR2 YSYEKL come from the germline V gene. CDR3 protein: CASSQHPRGLAGNEQFF. The CDR3 DNA reads as TGCGCCAGCAGCCAACACCCAAGGGGACTAGCGGGCAATGAGCAGTTCTTC.

The V and J genes are TRBV27 and TRBJ1-2; perhaps TRBD1 as D (5 bases). With 6 bases removed from V and 7 bases from J, the gap between germline ends came to 15 bases. The CDR3 spans 13 residues. CDR1 and CDR2 (germline): MNHEY, SMNVEV (reference sequence). The CDR3 loop is CASRPLQGLGYTF. The CDR3 DNA follows: TGTGCCAGCAGACCATTGCAGGGACTTGGCTACACCTTC.

This clonotype came up many times. The rearrangement links TRBV20-1 to TRBJ2-3, with 11 positions matching TRBD2. V gave up 5 bases and J gave up 5 bases; unmatched junction bases: 9. This CDR3 comprises 15 residues. CDR1 is DFQATT, CDR2 SNEGSKA, per germline (reference sequence). CDR3 DNA sequence: TGCAGTGCTCCACCCCAGACTAGCGGGGAAGATACGCAGTATTTT. Its protein is CSAPPQTSGEDTQYF.

This clonotype has a count of ten or more. The V gene is TRBV6-2 or TRBV6-3, the J gene TRBJ2-1; D ambiguous. Trimming pared 0 bases from V and 0 bases from J, leaving 6 bases between. The CDR3 has 15 amino acids. Germline CDR1 and CDR2: MNHEY and SVGEGT. This chain's CDR3 is CASSYSRRSYNEQFF. DNA for the CDR3: TGTGCCAGCAGTTACTCGAGACGCTCCTACAATGAGCAGTTCTTC.

The chain combines TRBV25-1 with TRBJ2-1; D may match TRBD1 or TRBD2 (5 bases each). The CDR3 has 16 amino acids. Germline CDR1 MGHDK, CDR2 SYGVNS. The ends were cut back, 3 bases at V and 9 bases at J, with 21 bases in the middle. CDR3 protein: CASSDEPGPELGEQFF. The DNA for the CDR3 is TGTGCCAGCAGTGACGAGCCGGGACCGGAACTTGGTGAGCAGTTCTTC.

This clonotype has more than one count but fewer than ten. The gene calls are TRBV29-1 and TRBJ1-1; possibly TRBD1 for D (5 bases). Looked up from germline, CDR1 is SQVTM and CDR2 is ANQGSEA. V was trimmed by 0 bases and J by 1 base, leaving 12 bases between them. The length of the CDR3 is 15 residues. CDR3 protein: CSVEDPRQSNTEAFF. CDR3 DNA sequence: TGCAGCGTTGAAGATCCTCGACAGTCGAACACTGAAGCTTTCTTT.

This clonotype was seen more than once but under ten times. The chain employs TRBV20-1 and TRBJ2-2; D call uncertain. CDR1 and CDR2 (germline): DFQATT, SNEGSKA (reference sequence). Trimming took off 2 bases at V and 1 base at J, with 5 bases between the two ends. The CDR3 loop spans 13 amino acids. CDR3 protein: CSARPENTGELFF. The CDR3 bases are TGCAGTGCTAGACCAGAGAACACCGGGGAGCTGTTTTTT.

This clonotype was recorded many times. The rearrangement uses TRBV7-9 and TRBJ1-1; D gene unclear. Germline-derived CDR1 and CDR2 are SEHNR and FQNEAQ (reference sequence). CDR3 length: 16 residues. Trimming shortened V by 7 bases and J by 5 bases, and 23 bases separated the two germline ends. The CDR3 reads CASIPVGILRVTEAFF. The CDR3 DNA reads TGTGCCAGCATCCCTGTAGGGATCCTCCGCGTGACTGAAGCTTTCTTT.

This clonotype was picked up many times. The chain combines TRBV11-2 with TRBJ2-1; 8 positions match TRBD2. Germline V gives CDR1 SGHAT, CDR2 FQNNGV. The ends lost 8 bases at V and 6 bases at J; junction bases unmatched: 12. This CDR3 contains 15 residues. The chain's CDR3 is CASASTSGIGNEQFF. CDR3 nucleotides: TGTGCCAGCGCCTCTACTAGCGGTATCGGCAATGAGCAGTTCTTC.